A selection of T cell receptor beta chains follows, all from one sample in a study of blood T cells in healthy people across ages. TCRdb itself ran the 5' RACE reads through MiXCR, one entry per CDR3 protein. The sample shows about 1.7 million distinct CDR3 sequences, about 28% of them seen only once. Sequencing used blood. These receptors were collected from a woman in her 30s in good health. Both conserved end residues are part of each CDR3. The order of the fields is J gene, V gene, D gene, clone size, CDR3 DNA, CDR3 protein. D genes are given only for firm matches. Not all rows give a size; the values are once, few, many and, for expanded clones, a class.

>TRBJ2-5|TRBV20-1|TRBD2|many
TGCAGTGCTACCTCCGGGACTAGCCAAGAGACCCAGTACTTC
CSATSGTSQETQYF
>TRBJ2-1|TRBV2|TRBD2|few
TGTGCCAGCAGTGGGATAGCGGGGGGCTCCTACAATGAGCAGTTCTTC
CASSGIAGGSYNEQFF
>TRBJ2-5|TRBV12-3/TRBV12-4|TRBD2|many
TGTGCCAGCAGCTTTGGGGGGGGACAAGAGACCCAGTACTTC
CASSFGGGQETQYF
>TRBJ1-1|TRBV5-1|.|.
TGCGCCAGCAGCTTGCGTCCCGCCACTCCCATGAACACTGAAGCTTTCTTT
CASSLRPATPMNTEAFF
>TRBJ1-1|TRBV5-1|.|.
TGCGCCAGCAGCTTGGTTGGACAGAGAAACACTGAAGCTTTCTTT
CASSLVGQRNTEAFF
>TRBJ2-4|TRBV28|.|.
TGCGCTAGCCGGAAAGCCAAAAACATTCAGTACTTC
CASRKAKNIQYF
>TRBJ2-7|TRBV9|.|many
TGTGCCAGCAGCGTAGGACTGGGCGGAACCTACGAGCAGTACTTC
CASSVGLGGTYEQYF
>TRBJ1-2|TRBV12-3/TRBV12-4|.|.
TGTGCCAGCAGCCCAGAGGCCAGGCCGCCGATCTGGGGCTACACCTTC
CASSPEARPPIWGYTF
>TRBJ1-1|TRBV7-2|.|.
TGTGCCAGCAGCTTAGGGCCTAGAGGGAACACTGAAGCTTTCTTT
CASSLGPRGNTEAFF
>TRBJ2-4|TRBV27|TRBD1|many
TGTGCCAGCAGTTTAGCCGGGACAGGGGGCGCAAACATTCAGTACTTC
CASSLAGTGGANIQYF
>TRBJ2-5|TRBV18|.|few
TGTGCCAGCTCACCCCGATCTCTCCAAGAGACCCAGTACTTC
CASSPRSLQETQYF
>TRBJ2-3|TRBV3-1|.|.
TGTGCCAGCAGCCGCCCCGCCGGGGGGCACAGCACAGATACGCAGTATTTT
CASSRPAGGHSTDTQYF
>TRBJ1-2|TRBV5-1|.|few
TGCGCCAGCAGCCTCAATTCTGACTATGGCTACACCTTC
CASSLNSDYGYTF
>TRBJ2-1|TRBV12-3/TRBV12-4|TRBD2|.
TGTGCCAGCAGTTCCGGACTAGCGGGAGTCTTTGATGAGCAGTTCTTC
CASSSGLAGVFDEQFF
>TRBJ1-2|TRBV7-9|TRBD1|few
TGTGCCAGCAGCTCCCCTCCCGGGCAGGGGGCAGGGGGCTACACCTTC
CASSSPPGQGAGGYTF
>TRBJ1-4|TRBV7-2|TRBD1|few
TGTGCCAGCAGCTCTAACACAGGGGGCTGGCAAGAAAAACTGTTTTTT
CASSSNTGGWQEKLFF
>TRBJ1-5|TRBV4-1|.|few
TGCGCCAGCAGCCAAGATGTGTCAGGGGTAAAACAGCCCCAGCATTTT
CASSQDVSGVKQPQHF
>TRBJ1-3|TRBV5-1|TRBD1|.
TGCGCCAGCAGCCCACCCAGGACAGGGGCCTCTGGAAACACCATATATTTT
CASSPPRTGASGNTIYF
>TRBJ2-1|TRBV6-6|TRBD1|.
TGTGCCAGCAGTTACGGGACAGGGGGCTATGGGCAGTTCTTC
CASSYGTGGYGQFF
>TRBJ2-7|TRBV6-1|.|.
TGTGCCAGCAGTACCCCCTCCTACGAGCAGTACTTC
CASSTPSYEQYF
>TRBJ2-3|TRBV29-1|.|many
TGCAGCGTTAGACCTGCCACAGATACGCAGTATTTT
CSVRPATDTQYF
>TRBJ2-7|TRBV19|TRBD1|.
TGTGTCAGTAAGCGCAGGGACAGGGGTTCCTACGAGCAGTACTTC
CVSKRRDRGSYEQYF
>TRBJ2-7|TRBV29-1|.|many
TGCAGCGTTGAGGGGGATTCCTACGAGCAGTACTTC
CSVEGDSYEQYF
>TRBJ2-7|TRBV5-1|TRBD1|many
TGCGCCAGCAGCTGGACAGGGCCGTACGAGCAGTACTTC
CASSWTGPYEQYF
>TRBJ2-7|TRBV5-1|TRBD2|few
TGCGCCAGCAGCTTAACCGGGACTAGCGGGACCGAGCAGTACTTC
CASSLTGTSGTEQYF
>TRBJ2-1|TRBV3-1|.|.
TGTGCCAGCAGCCAAGAAGAGCGAAAGACCCAGTTCTTC
CASSQEERKTQFF
>TRBJ1-2|TRBV12-3/TRBV12-4|TRBD1|many
TGTGCCAGCACCCGGGACAGGGGAATAGGCAACACCTTC
CASTRDRGIGNTF
>TRBJ2-7|TRBV6-1|.|.
TGTGCCAGCAGTGAAAGGCAGGGGAACAACGAGCAGTACTTC
CASSERQGNNEQYF
>TRBJ2-1|TRBV5-1|TRBD1|many
TGCGCCAGCAGCCCAGAAGCAACAGGGGGCATTAACAATGAGCAGTTCTTC
CASSPEATGGINNEQFF
>TRBJ2-6|TRBV27|TRBD1|few
TGTGCCAGCTCGCGAGGACAGGCCACTTCTGGGGCCAACGTCCTGACTTTC
CASSRGQATSGANVLTF
>TRBJ1-1|TRBV29-1|.|.
TGCAGCGTTGGAAATAGGAGTTTTGAAGCTTTCTTT
CSVGNRSFEAFF
>TRBJ1-1|TRBV3-1|.|.
TGTGCCAGCAGCCAGGACGGGGACACTGAAGCTTTCTTT
CASSQDGDTEAFF
>TRBJ2-7|TRBV7-2|.|many
TGTGCCAGCACCCTAGGAGGTGGGGAGCAGTACTTC
CASTLGGGEQYF
>TRBJ2-2|TRBV4-2|.|.
TGTGCCAGCAGCCAAGATCACTTGGCTAGCCTAGGACCGAACACCGGGGAGCTGTTTTTT
CASSQDHLASLGPNTGELFF
>TRBJ2-1|TRBV6-5|TRBD1|many
TGTGCCAGCAGCCCAGACAGGGCACGAAATGAGCAGTTCTTC
CASSPDRARNEQFF
>TRBJ2-5|TRBV20-1|TRBD1|.
TGCAGTGCTAGAGAAGAGACAGGGATCCAAGAGACCCAGTACTTC
CSAREETGIQETQYF
>TRBJ2-1|TRBV20-1|TRBD2|.
TGCAGTGCTTGGGGGACTACCGGAAGGAGCTCCTACAATGAGCAGTTCTTC
CSAWGTTGRSSYNEQFF
>TRBJ1-1|TRBV6-6|.|.
TGTGCCAGCAGCAGGGACGCATCCGAGGCTTTCTTT
CASSRDASEAFF
>TRBJ2-2|TRBV7-9|TRBD2|few
TGTGCCAGCAGCTTATGGAGGACTAGCGGGAACACCGGGGAGCTGTTTTTT
CASSLWRTSGNTGELFF
>TRBJ1-4|TRBV12-3/TRBV12-4|.|few
TGTGCCAGCAGTTTCCGGGGAATAGGGGAAAAACTGTTTTTT
CASSFRGIGEKLFF